This T cell receptor (beta chain) derives from a study of T cell repertoires in cytomegalovirus infection. The wider study: Peptides in the study included HLA-C-restricted and HLA-B-restricted CMV epitopes. Through public TCR beta signatures, both CMV infection and matching HLA type were indicated. General study findings and limits: Accumulated public TCR beta family frequency recognized individuals carrying CMV together with the relevant HLA. The response measured ex vivo was dominated by TCR beta clonotypes (HLA-C-restricted and CMV-specific).

This clonotype was recorded many times. Its antigen is not identified. TCRdb fed the reads into MiXCR, producing one record per CDR3 protein. The sample consists of under 450,000 distinct CDR3 sequences, around a third of them appearing once. The CDR3 extends over 15 amino acids. Trimming took 5 bases from V and 2 from J, leaving 13 bases between them. In germline, CDR1 is SGHTA, CDR2 FQGNSA. V gene TRBV7-2 combines with J gene TRBJ1-3, with TRBD1 as a possible D gene (5 bases). The source of this sequence is a human donor in good health (CMV status not recorded). Some clones in this sample may be carry-over from other donors' samples. The sequenced sample was cultured PBMCs, obtained from culture after CMV antigen stimulation. This CDR3 reads CASSPGGTPGNTIYF. In nucleotides, the CDR3 is TGTGCCAGCAGCCCCGGGGGGACTCCTGGAAACACCATATATTTT.